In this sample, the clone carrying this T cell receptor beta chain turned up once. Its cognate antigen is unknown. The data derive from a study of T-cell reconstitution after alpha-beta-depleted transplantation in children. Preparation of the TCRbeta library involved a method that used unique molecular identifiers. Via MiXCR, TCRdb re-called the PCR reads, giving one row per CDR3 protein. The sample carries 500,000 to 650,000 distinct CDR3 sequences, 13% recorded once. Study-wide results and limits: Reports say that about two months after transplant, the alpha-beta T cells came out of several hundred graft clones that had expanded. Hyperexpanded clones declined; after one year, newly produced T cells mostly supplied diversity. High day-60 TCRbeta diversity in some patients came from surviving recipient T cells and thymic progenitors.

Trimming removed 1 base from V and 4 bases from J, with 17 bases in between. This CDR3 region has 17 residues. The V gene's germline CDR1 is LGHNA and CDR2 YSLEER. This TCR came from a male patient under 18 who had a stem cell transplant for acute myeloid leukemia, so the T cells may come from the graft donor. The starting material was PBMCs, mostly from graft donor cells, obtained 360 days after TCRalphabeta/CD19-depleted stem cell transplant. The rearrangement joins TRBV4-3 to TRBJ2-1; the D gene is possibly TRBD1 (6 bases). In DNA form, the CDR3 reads TGCGCCAGCAGCCAAGCCCGTGGGGACATGGATTACAATGAGCAGTTCTTC. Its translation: CASSQARGDMDYNEQFF.